This T cell receptor (beta chain) was profiled in a study of T-cell memory formation after mild COVID-19. Study-level background: Clusters were largely donor specific.

Study results and limitations: Second-wave clones with a day 37 peak had unconfirmed SARS-CoV-2 specificity. Contracting CD4+ clones sat mainly in CM and EM; CD8+ in EMRA.

Each CDR3 protein is one row after TCRdb ran MiXCR on the 5' RACE reads. The repertoire holds 140,000 or so distinct CDR3 sequences, with 19% as singletons. On this clonotype: The antigen is undetermined.

Germline loops: CDR1 MNHEY, CDR2 SVGAGI. The V end lost 7 bases, the J end lost 4 bases, and 7 bases lay between the germline ends. This CDR3 is 11 amino acids long. The sequence derives from an adult woman who had mild COVID-19 (a few samples of this study predate the infection). Cell type and time point are not known. The chain has TRBV6-5 and TRBJ1-2, with D possibly matching TRBD1 (5 bases). Sequenced input: PBMCs or a T cell subset sorted from them (not recorded which). In DNA form, the CDR3 reads TGTGCCAGCACGGGGGGCTATGGCTACACCTTC. This codes for CASTGGYGYTF.